This TCR beta chain was sequenced during a study of blood T cell repertoires in COVID-19. Trimming took off 2 bases at V and 7 bases at J, with 17 bases between the two ends. Germline CDR1 MDHEN, CDR2 SYDVKM. CDR3 length equals 15 residues. Sequenced by immunoSEQ multiplex PCR; TCRdb stores in-frame clones only, minus some. The sample includes around 280,000 clones, about 88% of them seen just once. Sequencing was performed on peripheral blood. This sequence originates from a woman younger than 45 with COVID-19, enrolled during active disease. The chain couples TRBV28 to TRBJ1-1; D may be TRBD1 (5 bases). The CDR3 reads CASSLGWGDGGEAFF. The DNA for the CDR3 is TGTGCCAGCAGTTTAGGTTGGGGGGACGGGGGTGAAGCTTTCTTT.